The 9 T cell receptor beta chains listed next were all sequenced from one sample in a study of shared clonotypes between healthy human individuals. Profiled with immunoSEQ multiplex PCR; TCRdb holds only in-frame clones, not every one. In the table there are some 2 million clones, about 95% of which are singletons. Selected positively for CCR7 and CD45RO-negative, naive CD8 cells excluded terminally differentiated effector memory CD45RA+ cells. The sequencing input was naive CD8+ T cells sorted from blood. Every receptor here comes from a man aged 18 to 29 in good health.

This clone was found once. The rearrangement joins TRBV11-3 to TRBJ2-2; no reliable D call. Trimming took off 6 bases at V and 0 bases at J, with 11 bases between the two ends. Germline V lookup: CDR1 SGHNT, CDR2 YENEEA. This CDR3 region has 15 residues. This CDR3 is CASSSPGSNTGELFF. CDR3 DNA sequence: TGTGCCAGCAGTTCCCCAGGTTCGAACACCGGGGAGCTGTTTTTT. The full variable domain, completed using reference TRBV11-3 and TRBJ2-2, is EAGVVQSPRYKIIEKKQPVAFWCNPISGHNTLYWYLQNLGQGPELLIRYENEEAVDDSQLPKDRFSAERLKGVDSTLKIQPAELGDSAVYLCASSSPGSNTGELFFGEGSRLTVL.

The rearrangement links TRBV2 to TRBJ2-3; 11 bases match TRBD1. CDR3 size: 16 residues. The V and J ends lost 7 bases and 2 bases, in that order; junction bases with no gene match: 8. Germline V gene lookup returns CDR1 SNHLY and CDR2 FYNNEI. CDR3 DNA: TGTGCCAGCAACGGAGGGGACAGGGGGATCACAGATACGCAGTATTTT. Translating it yields CASNGGDRGITDTQYF.

The chain joins TRBV27 to TRBJ1-4; D remains unclear. Trimming pared 1 base from V and 7 bases from J, leaving 7 bases between. Germline CDR1 is MNHEY and CDR2 is SMNVEV (reference sequence). CDR3 length equals 13 residues. As DNA, the CDR3 is TGTGCCAGCAGTTTATTGAGCAGTGAAAAACTGTTTTTT. Translating it yields CASSLLSSEKLFF.

The chain is built from TRBV7-9 and TRBJ2-7, with 10 positions matching TRBD1. CDR1 and CDR2 from the germline V gene are SEHNR and FQNEAQ (reference sequence). The junction had 8 bases not matched to a gene; V was cut back by 8 bases and J by 4 bases. This CDR3 is 14 amino acids long. The CDR3 loop is CASRGTGVSYEQYF. CDR3 DNA sequence: TGTGCCAGCCGGGGGACAGGGGTTTCTTACGAGCAGTACTTC.

The genes are TRBV20-1 and TRBJ1-2, with D maybe TRBD1 (5 bases). The CDR3 is 11 amino acids. The ends were cut back, 4 bases at V and 7 bases at J, with 10 bases in the middle. Germline V lookup: CDR1 DFQATT, CDR2 SNEGSKA (reference sequence). The CDR3 region is CSATTGLGYTF. In nucleotides, the CDR3 is TGCAGTGCTACTACAGGACTTGGCTACACCTTC.

J is TRBJ2-3 and V is TRBV27; maybe TRBD2 (5 bases). The V gene lost 6 bases and the J gene lost 4 bases, with 8 bases spanning the gap. The CDR3 runs 12 residues. Germline CDR1 MNHEY, CDR2 SMNVEV (reference sequence). The CDR3 bases are TGTGCCAGCAGCCCCGGGGCAGATACGCAGTATTTT. The encoded protein is CASSPGADTQYF.

This chain links TRBV11-2 with TRBJ2-5, with 10 bases that match TRBD1. Germline values: CDR1 SGHAT, CDR2 FQNNGV. With V trimmed by 4 bases and J by 4 bases, 6 bases remained unmatched. The CDR3 consists of 15 residues. The DNA for the CDR3 is TGTGCCAGCAGCTCCGACAGGGGGCCCGGAGAGACCCAGTACTTC. Translation gives CASSSDRGPGETQYF. Complete variable domain (other parts from reference TRBV11-2 and TRBJ2-5): EAGVAQSPRYKIIEKRQSVAFWCNPISGHATLYWYQQILGQGPKLLIQFQNNGVVDDSQLPKDRFSAERLKGVDSTLKIQPAKLEDSAVYLCASSSDRGPGETQYFGPGTRLLVL.

This clone was picked up one time. The chain joins TRBV9 to TRBJ1-1; TRBD1 is a possible D gene (5 bases). The CDR3 extends over 14 amino acids. V was pared by 1 base and J by 1 base, with 8 bases between. Germline lookup yields CDR1 SGDLS and CDR2 YYNGEE. The DNA of the CDR3 is TGTGCCAGCAGCGTAAAGGGGCAGAACACTGAAGCTTTCTTT. It translates to CASSVKGQNTEAFF.

This chain connects TRBV19 to TRBJ1-5, with 8 bases that match TRBD1. The CDR3 has 14 amino acids. Germline V gene lookup returns CDR1 LNHDA and CDR2 SQIVND (reference sequence). The junction had 11 bases not matched to a gene; V was cut back by 7 bases and J by 9 bases. CDR3 sequence reads: CASTLTGVNGPQHF. In DNA form, the CDR3 reads TGTGCCAGTACCTTGACAGGGGTCAACGGGCCCCAGCATTTT.